The 8 T cell receptor beta chains below were found in one sample sequenced in a study of blood T cell repertoires in COVID-19. Profiled with immunoSEQ multiplex PCR; TCRdb holds only in-frame clones, not every one. The sample has under 200,000 clones, approximately 80% seen once; the top ten hold 2.9%. The material sequenced was peripheral blood. These receptor sequences come from a woman aged 60 to 75 with acute or convalescent COVID-19.

This clone has just a few counts. J is TRBJ1-1 and V is TRBV2; possibly TRBD1 for D (6 bases). The germline CDR1 and CDR2 sequences are SNHLY and FYNNEI. The CDR3 runs to 13 residues. The V end was cut by 6 bases, the J end by 1 base, with 9 bases between. The CDR3 sequence: CASRKTGNTEAFF. The DNA for the CDR3 is TGTGCCAGCAGGAAGACAGGGAACACTGAAGCTTTCTTT.

The chain employs TRBV28 and TRBJ2-5, with a possible D match to TRBD1 (7 bases). The CDR3 extends over 15 amino acids. V lost 4 bases, J lost 13 bases, and 25 bases lay in between. Germline CDR1 MDHEN, CDR2 SYDVKM. The CDR3 DNA sequence: TGTGCCAGCAGTTCTCCGGGGGACAGTCCTGGGGCCTTGTACTTC. Translation gives CASSSPGDSPGALYF.

The V and J genes are TRBV19 and TRBJ1-5; no definite D call. This CDR3 spans 15 amino acids. Germline V gene data show CDR1 as LNHDA and CDR2 as SQIVND (reference sequence). Deletions cut 3 bases from V and 2 bases from J, with 11 bases between. DNA of the CDR3: TGTGCCAGTAGTATTACCAGAGGAGGCAATCAGCCCCAGCATTTT. This encodes CASSITRGGNQPQHF.

This chain connects TRBV9 to TRBJ2-4, with TRBD2 matching over 12 bases. V gave up 5 bases and J gave up 1 base; unmatched junction bases: 4. Germline V gives CDR1 SGDLS, CDR2 YYNGEE. The CDR3 spans 16 residues. Written as DNA, the CDR3 is TGTGCCAGCAGTGCCCTAGCGGGAGGGGCCAAAAACATTCAGTACTTC. Residues: CASSALAGGAKNIQYF.

The chain couples TRBV6-4 to TRBJ1-5; 7 nucleotides match TRBD1. The CDR3 is 15 residues long. Per germline, CDR1 MRHNA and CDR2 SNTAGT. V lost 9 bases and J lost 0; bases outside the gene matches: 8. In nucleotides, the CDR3 is TGTGCCAGGGACCGGGACAGATATAGCAATCAGCCCCAGCATTTT. Translating it yields CARDRDRYSNQPQHF.

The V and J genes are TRBV24-1 and TRBJ2-2, with 7 bases lining up with TRBD1. The J segment lost 4 bases and the V segment lost 0 bases, leaving 4 bases of the junction unmatched. The CDR3 consists of 16 residues. The germline V gene encodes CDR1 KGHDR and CDR2 SFDVKD. CDR3 nucleotide sequence: TGTGCCACCAGTGATTTGTACAGGGGAAGCACCGGGGAGCTGTTTTTT. This gives the protein CATSDLYRGSTGELFF.

This CDR3 is CASSSRDRGGYTF. The CDR3 DNA reads TGTGCCAGCAGCTCCCGGGACAGGGGTGGCTACACCTTC. This chain uses TRBV7-8 with TRBJ1-2; 10 bases map to TRBD1. The CDR3 runs 13 residues. In germline, CDR1 is SGHVS, CDR2 FQNEAQ. Trimming at V came to 4 bases and at J to 7 bases, leaving 3 bases not matched to a gene.

The chain combines TRBV9 with TRBJ2-2, with D possibly being TRBD1 (5 bases). The CDR3 spans 15 residues. Germline V gives CDR1 SGDLS, CDR2 YYNGEE. The germline V and J ends were trimmed by 3 bases and 1 base, with 10 bases remaining between them. CDR3 bases: TGTGCCAGCAGCGGGGCAGGGATGAACACCGGGGAGCTGTTTTTT. Its translation is CASSGAGMNTGELFF.